This entry features one T cell receptor (beta chain) sequence. This sample is part of a study of CD8 T cells in ankylosing spondylitis. TCRdb re-called the 5' RACE reads through MiXCR, storing one row per CDR3 protein. In the table there are 180,000 or so distinct CDR3 sequences, about 9.9% of which are singletons. In germline, CDR1 is SGHTA, CDR2 FQGNSA. The CDR3 loop spans 13 amino acids. V was pared by 5 bases and J by 0 bases, with 7 bases between. The genes are TRBV7-2 and TRBJ2-5; TRBD1 is a possible D gene (6 bases). The receptor was derived from a male donor with ankylosing spondylitis or in good health (not recorded which). Material for sequencing was blood, either unsorted or a sorted T cell fraction (not recorded which). The CDR3 nucleotides are TGTGCCAGCAGCCGGGACAACCAAGAGACCCAGTACTTC. This encodes CASSRDNQETQYF. Together with reference TRBV7-2 and TRBJ2-5, the CDR3 gives the full variable domain: GAGVSQSPSNKVTEKGKDVELRCDPISGHTALYWYRQSLGQGLEFLIYFQGNSAPDKSGLPSDRFSAERTGGSVSTLTIQRTQQEDSAVYLCASSRDNQETQYFGPGTRLLVL.